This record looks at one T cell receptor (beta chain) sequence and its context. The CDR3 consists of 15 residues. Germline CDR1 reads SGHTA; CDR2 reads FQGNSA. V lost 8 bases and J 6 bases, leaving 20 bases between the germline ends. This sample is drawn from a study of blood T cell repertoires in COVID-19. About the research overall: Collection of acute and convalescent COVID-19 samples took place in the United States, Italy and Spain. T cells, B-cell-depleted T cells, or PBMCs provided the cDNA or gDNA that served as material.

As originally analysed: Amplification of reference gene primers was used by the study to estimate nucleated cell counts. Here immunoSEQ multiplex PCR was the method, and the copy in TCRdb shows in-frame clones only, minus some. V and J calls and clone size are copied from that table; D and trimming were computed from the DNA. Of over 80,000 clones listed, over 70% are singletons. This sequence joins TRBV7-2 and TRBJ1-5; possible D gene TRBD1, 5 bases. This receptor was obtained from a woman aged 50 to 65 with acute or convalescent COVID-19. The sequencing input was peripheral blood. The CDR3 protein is CASGEGKLLGQPQHF. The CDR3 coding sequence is TGTGCCAGCGGGGAGGGGAAATTGCTAGGTCAGCCCCAGCATTTT. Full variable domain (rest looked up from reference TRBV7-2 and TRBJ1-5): GAGVSQSPSNKVTEKGKDVELRCDPISGHTALYWYRQSLGQGLEFLIYFQGNSAPDKSGLPSDRFSAERTGGSVSTLTIQRTQQEDSAVYLCASGEGKLLGQPQHFGDGTRLSIL.